This is a list of T cell receptor beta chains from one sample in a study of T cell repertoires in cytomegalovirus infection. TCRdb passed the reads through MiXCR, listing each CDR3 protein once. Of some 700,000 distinct CDR3 sequences listed, 35% were seen once; the top ten hold 2.5% to 3.5%. Material for sequencing was PBMCs. All receptors derive from a human donor in good health (CMV status not recorded). Some clones in this sample may be carry-over from other donors' samples. The CDR3 runs from the conserved cysteine through the conserved F or W. Fields, in order: V gene, J gene, D gene, clone size, CDR3 protein, CDR3 DNA. A D gene is named only where the DNA matches it firmly. Where a row states a size, it is once, few, many or the class of an expanded clone; other rows omit it.

TRBV7-2	TRBJ2-2	TRBD2	once	CASSAPRGAGGPGGELFF	TGTGCCAGCAGCGCACCTCGCGGAGCGGGAGGGCCGGGCGGGGAGCTGTTTTTT
TRBV19	TRBJ1-1	NA	NA	CASSSSPRMNTEAFF	TGTGCCAGTAGTTCCAGCCCCCGTATGAACACTGAAGCTTTCTTT
TRBV27	TRBJ2-7	NA	NA	CASSLIYGRYEQYF	TGTGCCAGCAGTTTAATTTATGGGCGATACGAGCAGTACTTC
TRBV6-1	TRBJ1-2	NA	NA	CASRESRDGYTF	TGTGCCAGCAGAGAGAGCAGGGACGGCTACACCTTC
TRBV7-2	TRBJ1-2	NA	few	CASSLVPSGYGYTF	TGTGCCAGCAGCTTAGTCCCGTCGGGCTATGGCTACACCTTC
TRBV20-1	TRBJ2-6	TRBD1	few	CSAREADRGLPGANVLTF	TGCAGTGCTAGAGAAGCGGACAGGGGCCTGCCTGGGGCCAACGTCCTGACTTTC
TRBV14	TRBJ1-2	TRBD1	once	CASSQGWGTGGAGGYTF	TGTGCCAGCAGCCAAGGATGGGGGACAGGGGGCGCGGGCGGCTACACCTTC
TRBV25-1	TRBJ1-1	TRBD1	NA	CASSDEDRAAGRTEAFF	TGTGCCAGCAGTGATGAAGACAGGGCGGCGGGTAGAACTGAAGCTTTCTTT
TRBV7-9	TRBJ2-2	TRBD1	few	CASRDTGTGYTGELFF	TGTGCCAGCAGAGATACCGGGACAGGGTACACCGGGGAGCTGTTTTTT
TRBV9	TRBJ1-5	TRBD1	NA	CASSVGTDLQPQHF	TGTGCCAGCAGCGTCGGGACAGATCTTCAGCCCCAGCATTTT
TRBV10-3	TRBJ1-1	NA	NA	CAISIDGSLEAFF	TGTGCCATCAGTATCGATGGCAGCCTTGAAGCTTTCTTT
TRBV28	TRBJ1-2	NA	NA	CASSFRQIYGYTF	TGTGCCAGCAGTTTCCGGCAGATCTATGGCTACACCTTC
TRBV25-1	TRBJ2-3	NA	few	CASSETPRDTQYF	TGTGCCAGCAGTGAAACCCCCAGGGATACGCAGTATTTT
TRBV20-1	TRBJ2-1	NA	NA	CSASRGGNNEQFF	TGCAGTGCTAGCAGGGGGGGGAACAATGAGCAGTTCTTC
TRBV29-1	TRBJ2-7	NA	NA	CSVEDSVTDHEQYF	TGCAGCGTTGAAGATTCGGTCACGGACCACGAGCAGTACTTC
TRBV6-6	TRBJ2-7	TRBD1	NA	CASSEGQGGYEQYF	TGTGCCAGCAGTGAGGGACAGGGAGGCTACGAGCAGTACTTC
TRBV7-2	TRBJ2-3	NA	NA	CASSLDSATQYF	TGTGCCAGCAGCTTAGACTCCGCTACGCAGTATTTT
TRBV27	TRBJ2-2	TRBD1	few	CASSYSIGTGGETGELFF	TGTGCCAGCAGCTATAGTATAGGGACAGGGGGCGAGACCGGGGAGCTGTTTTTT
TRBV25-1	TRBJ1-2	TRBD1	NA	CASNVPGQGWAGSGYTF	TGTGCCAGCAACGTCCCGGGACAGGGGTGGGCCGGTTCTGGCTACACCTTC
TRBV20-1	TRBJ2-3	TRBD1	few	CSARPRDRDPDTQYF	TGCAGTGCTAGGCCCCGGGACAGGGACCCAGATACGCAGTATTTT
TRBV7-9	TRBJ2-5	NA	few	CASSLFLGHRDQETQYF	TGTGCCAGCAGCTTATTTCTGGGACACCGTGACCAAGAGACCCAGTACTTC
TRBV7-3	TRBJ2-2	NA	NA	CASSRSFTGELFF	TGTGCCAGCAGCCGATCATTCACCGGGGAGCTGTTTTTT
TRBV10-2	TRBJ2-1	NA	NA	CASLKYTSSYNEQFF	TGCGCCAGTCTGAAGTACACGAGCTCCTACAATGAGCAGTTCTTC
TRBV12-3/TRBV12-4	TRBJ2-5	NA	few	CASSFRPGRGETQYF	TGTGCCAGCAGTTTTCGCCCGGGGCGCGGAGAGACCCAGTACTTC
TRBV28	TRBJ2-2	TRBD2	few	CASSLTSTTSWSPTGELFF	TGTGCCAGCAGTTTAACTTCCACGACTAGCTGGAGTCCCACCGGGGAGCTGTTTTTT
TRBV19	TRBJ1-6	TRBD1	NA	CASRDRQFRTDIQPLHF	TGTGCCAGTAGGGACAGGCAATTTCGGACAGATATTCAACCCCTCCACTTT
TRBV7-2	TRBJ1-2	TRBD1	NA	CASSQTMDRAAGYTF	TGTGCCAGCAGCCAAACCATGGACAGGGCCGCTGGCTACACCTTC
TRBV4-1	TRBJ1-1	NA	few	CASRLTGRYTEAFF	TGCGCCAGCAGACTCACAGGGCGTTACACTGAAGCTTTCTTT
TRBV28	TRBJ1-1	NA	many	CASRDTEAFF	TGTGCCAGCAGGGACACTGAAGCTTTCTTT
TRBV28	TRBJ1-3	NA	few	CASSQYPKTDHGNTIYF	TGTGCCAGCAGTCAATACCCGAAGACGGACCATGGAAACACCATATATTTT
TRBV7-8	TRBJ2-7	NA	NA	CASSLGRVRPYEQYF	TGTGCCAGCAGCTTGGGGAGAGTTAGACCCTACGAGCAGTACTTC
TRBV5-1	TRBJ1-1	TRBD1	few	CASSLVGTGSTEAFF	TGCGCCAGCAGCTTGGTTGGGACAGGGTCCACTGAAGCTTTCTTT
TRBV28	TRBJ2-1	TRBD2	few	CASSLMVAGGIRSSYNEQFF	TGTGCCAGCAGTTTAATGGTAGCGGGAGGGATAAGGTCGTCCTACAATGAGCAGTTCTTC
TRBV12-3/TRBV12-4	TRBJ1-2	NA	few	CASSSRTGLSGYTF	TGTGCCAGCAGTTCCCGCACAGGGCTGAGTGGCTACACCTTC
TRBV7-2	TRBJ2-5	TRBD2	many	CASSTGTSWGTQYF	TGTGCCAGCAGCACTGGGACTAGCTGGGGGACCCAGTACTTC
TRBV15	TRBJ1-3	NA	few	CATSRELGLSSGNTIYF	TGTGCCACCAGCAGAGAGCTGGGTCTAAGCTCTGGAAACACCATATATTTT
TRBV6-2/TRBV6-3	TRBJ1-1	NA	NA	CASRTQGERTEAFF	TGTGCCAGCAGGACCCAGGGAGAAAGGACTGAAGCTTTCTTT
TRBV12-3/TRBV12-4	TRBJ2-5	NA	NA	CASRADFLTPTQETQYF	TGTGCCAGCAGGGCCGACTTCTTAACTCCGACCCAAGAGACCCAGTACTTC
TRBV7-9	TRBJ1-2	NA	NA	CASSLGVFYGYTF	TGTGCCAGCAGCTTAGGGGTCTTCTATGGCTACACCTTC
TRBV7-2	TRBJ2-7	TRBD1	few	CASRDPDRGPSYEQYF	TGTGCCAGCAGAGACCCGGACAGGGGGCCTTCCTACGAGCAGTACTTC
TRBV7-2	TRBJ1-2	TRBD1	many	CASSLSDRGLGGYTF	TGTGCCAGCAGCCTATCAGACAGGGGGTTGGGTGGCTACACCTTC
TRBV10-3	TRBJ2-3	TRBD2	few	CAIRMALAGAPSYTDTQYF	TGTGCCATCAGGATGGCACTAGCGGGGGCCCCGAGTTACACAGATACGCAGTATTTT
TRBV20-1	TRBJ2-1	TRBD1	NA	CSAPNTGGLIGNAQFF	TGCAGTGCTCCGAACACAGGGGGATTAATCGGCAATGCGCAGTTCTTC
TRBV7-2	TRBJ1-4	NA	few	CASSLARDEKLFF	TGTGCCAGCAGCTTAGCCCGGGATGAAAAACTGTTTTTT
TRBV29-1	TRBJ2-2	TRBD1	many	CSVDEPGQGGGLFF	TGCAGCGTTGACGAGCCGGGACAGGGGGGGGGGCTGTTTTTT
TRBV5-1	TRBJ2-1	TRBD1	once	CASSLMERTGYRDRVRDEQFF	TGCGCCAGCAGCTTGATGGAGCGGACCGGTTACCGGGACAGGGTACGGGATGAGCAGTTCTTC
TRBV7-6	TRBJ1-4	TRBD1	NA	CASSLRPGQYTATNEKLFF	TGTGCCAGCAGCTTAAGGCCGGGACAGTACACAGCAACTAATGAAAAACTGTTTTTT
TRBV6-1	TRBJ2-2	NA	few	CASSGGAEWMSNTGELFF	TGTGCCAGCAGTGGGGGGGCGGAATGGATGTCGAACACCGGGGAGCTGTTTTTT
TRBV28	TRBJ1-5	NA	NA	CASSFHRTTQPQHF	TGTGCCAGCAGTTTTCATAGGACAACTCAGCCCCAGCATTTT
TRBV7-2	TRBJ1-5	TRBD1	few	CASSARPGQGWNQPQHF	TGTGCCAGCAGCGCCCGCCCGGGACAGGGTTGGAATCAGCCCCAGCATTTT
TRBV27	TRBJ2-3	NA	few	CASNPSGDGGTDTQYF	TGTGCCAGCAACCCTTCGGGGGATGGGGGCACAGATACGCAGTATTTT
TRBV27	TRBJ2-1	TRBD2	NA	CARSLSVGRVYNEQFF	TGTGCCCGCAGTTTATCGGTCGGGAGGGTCTACAATGAGCAGTTCTTC
TRBV12-3/TRBV12-4	TRBJ1-2	NA	NA	CASAGDYGYTF	TGTGCCAGCGCGGGAGACTATGGCTACACCTTC
TRBV5-1	TRBJ2-7	NA	few	CASSPGGEAGSKQYF	TGCGCCAGCAGCCCTGGTGGGGAAGCCGGTAGCAAGCAGTACTTC
TRBV19	TRBJ1-5	NA	few	CASSILPVPSLPPQHF	TGTGCCAGTAGTATCCTCCCGGTGCCTTCTTTGCCGCCCCAGCATTTT